These 30 T cell receptor beta chains were sequenced from one sample in a study of response to subunit inactivated influenza vaccine. TCRdb analysed the RT-PCR reads with MiXCR anew, one entry per CDR3 protein. The table shows 500,000 to 550,000 distinct CDR3 sequences, with under 25% occurring only once. These same records also appear under a second study, on T cells expressing NK-cell markers. From that study: What made the TCR beta cDNA was 5'RACE template switching with UMIs.

This specimen consisted of CD4+ T cells sorted from PBMCs, obtained 11 to 12 days after vaccination. These receptor sequences come from a man aged 45 to 65 who received an inactivated influenza vaccine.

This clonotype was counted many times. This chain uses TRBV12-3 or TRBV12-4 with TRBJ1-1; 7 bases fit TRBD1. J lost 1 base, V lost 5 bases, and 4 bases had no gene match. The CDR3 runs to 14 residues. The CDR3 spells CASSRDRANTEAFF. The CDR3 coding sequence is TGTGCCAGCAGTCGTGACAGGGCGAACACTGAAGCTTTCTTT.

The chain is built from TRBV5-4 and TRBJ1-1; perhaps TRBD1 as D (5 bases). Germline V lookup: CDR1 SGHNT, CDR2 YYREEE (reference sequence). The CDR3 has 13 residues. Trimming stripped 5 bases from V and 6 bases from J, with 14 bases between. The CDR3 loop is CASSMGGEPEAFF. CDR3 coding DNA: TGTGCCAGCAGTATGGGGGGGGAGCCTGAAGCTTTCTTT.

This clonotype was seen a handful of times. The V gene is TRBV6-2 or TRBV6-3, the J gene TRBJ1-1; D is uncertain. Germline-derived CDR1 and CDR2 are MNHEY and SVGEGT. V lost 2 bases and J 9 bases, leaving 16 bases between the germline ends. The length of the CDR3 is 14 residues. CDR3 amino acids: CASSYPEAASKAFF. As DNA, the CDR3 is TGTGCCAGCAGTTACCCCGAGGCAGCCTCTAAAGCTTTCTTT.

The sample holds many counts of this clonotype. This chain links TRBV10-3 with TRBJ2-7; 7 positions agree with TRBD2. Germline V gene lookup returns CDR1 ENHRY and CDR2 SYGVKD. The CDR3 spans 12 residues. Trimming at V came to 9 bases and at J to 7 bases, leaving 9 bases not matched to a gene. This chain's CDR3 is CAIATSAGEQYF. CDR3 DNA: TGTGCCATAGCCACCTCAGCGGGGGAGCAGTACTTC.

V and J are TRBV7-2 and TRBJ1-2; TRBD1 matches 8 bases. The CDR3 sequence is 15 residues long. Germline V gene sequence: CDR1 SGHTA, CDR2 FQGNSA. J was trimmed by 4 bases and V by 6 bases; bases with no gene match: 10. CDR3 sequence (DNA): TGTGCCAGCAGGGGAGGACAGGGTTATGCCTATGGCTACACCTTC. This sequence encodes CASRGGQGYAYGYTF.

The chain combines TRBV27 with TRBJ2-1; TRBD2 matches 8 bases. From germline, CDR1 is MNHEY and CDR2 SMNVEV (reference sequence). Unmatched junction bases numbered 11, after V lost 7 bases and J lost 0 bases. The length of the CDR3 is 17 residues. The CDR3: CASTFLAGGLSYNEQFF. The CDR3 DNA reads as TGTGCCAGCACGTTCCTCGCGGGGGGACTCTCCTACAATGAGCAGTTCTTC.

This clonotype appeared a few times. V is TRBV29-1 and J is TRBJ2-7; D remains unclear. CDR3 length equals 13 residues. V dropped 4 bases and J dropped 0 bases, with 10 bases sitting between them. The germline CDR1 and CDR2 sequences are SQVTM and ANQGSEA. The CDR3 is CSVAWASSYEQYF. The CDR3 bases are TGCAGCGTTGCATGGGCCAGCTCCTACGAGCAGTACTTC.

The chain recombines TRBV7-9 with TRBJ1-2; the D is unclear. Looked up from germline, CDR1 is SEHNR and CDR2 is FQNEAQ (reference sequence). The CDR3 extends over 14 amino acids. V shed 1 base and J shed 2 bases, with 8 bases lying between them. CDR3 DNA: TGTGCCAGCAGCTTAGAAACCCGGAACTATGGCTACACCTTC. Translated, it gives CASSLETRNYGYTF. Based on the CDR3 plus reference TRBV7-9 and TRBJ1-2, the full variable domain is DTGVSQNPRHKITKRGQNVTFRCDPISEHNRLYWYRQTLGQGPEFLTYFQNEAQLEKSRLLSDRFSAERPKGSFSTLEIQRTEQGDSAMYLCASSLETRNYGYTFGSGTRLTVV.

A few counts support this clonotype. CDR3 amino acids: CASTLRGGGYTF. The CDR3 nucleotides are TGTGCCAGCACCCTAAGGGGGGGCGGCTACACCTTC. This chain connects TRBV28 to TRBJ1-2, with D possibly being TRBD1 (6 bases). Trimming cost V 7 bases and J 8 bases, with 14 bases left between them. Germline CDR1 MDHEN, CDR2 SYDVKM. The CDR3 is 12 amino acids.

V is TRBV7-2 and J is TRBJ2-1, with a possible D match to TRBD2 (5 bases). Germline V gives CDR1 SGHTA, CDR2 FQGNSA. The CDR3 covers 17 residues. Trimming pared 6 bases from V and 9 bases from J, leaving 27 bases between. CDR3 nucleotide sequence: TGTGCCAGCAGACCCATCGGAGGAGAGCCCCGGGTGGGTGAGCAGTTCTTC. Amino acids: CASRPIGGEPRVGEQFF.

This rearrangement joins TRBV7-6 to TRBJ1-2, with TRBD1 as a possible D gene (6 bases). The V and J ends lost 5 bases and 7 bases respectively, with 20 bases between them. The CDR3 runs to 15 residues. Germline V gene sequence: CDR1 SGHVS, CDR2 FNYEAQ. The CDR3 reads CASSPQSGALLGYTF. For the CDR3, the DNA is TGTGCCAGCAGCCCTCAGTCGGGGGCGCTTCTTGGCTACACCTTC.

This chain links TRBV20-1 with TRBJ1-6; 9 nucleotides match TRBD1. Germline assignment: CDR1 DFQATT and CDR2 SNEGSKA (reference sequence). The CDR3 contains 13 residues. After removal of 6 bases from V and 6 bases from J, the junction contained 3 bases not matched to a gene. CDR3 sequence (DNA): TGCAGTGCGCCGGGACAGGGTAATTCACCCCTCCACTTT. Protein product: CSAPGQGNSPLHF.

This clonotype was seen only a few times. The chain employs TRBV6-2 or TRBV6-3 and TRBJ1-2; TRBD1 agrees at 7 bases. With V trimmed by 8 bases and J by 6 bases, 6 bases remained unmatched. In germline, CDR1 is MNHEY, CDR2 SVGEGT. This CDR3 is built from 12 residues. The CDR3 sequence: CASRQTGNGYTF. CDR3 DNA: TGTGCCAGCCGGCAGACAGGGAATGGCTACACCTTC.

The V call is TRBV6-2 or TRBV6-3, the J call TRBJ1-4; D is ambiguous. The CDR3 has 16 amino acids. With 4 bases removed from V and 8 bases from J, the gap between germline ends came to 20 bases. Germline-derived CDR1 and CDR2 are MNHEY and SVGEGT. CDR3 nucleotide sequence: TGTGCCAGCAGTTTGACTAACCGCTTTGGTGGCGAAAAACTGTTTTTT. Its protein is CASSLTNRFGGEKLFF.

This clonotype has only a few counts. CDR3 nucleotides: TGCAGTGCTACGGGACTAGCGGGGACCACAGATACGCAGTATTTT. Translated: CSATGLAGTTDTQYF. The rearrangement links TRBV20-1 to TRBJ2-3; TRBD2 matches 13 bases. The CDR3 loop spans 15 amino acids. Germline V gene sequence: CDR1 DFQATT, CDR2 SNEGSKA (reference sequence). J was trimmed by 2 bases and V by 4 bases; bases with no gene match: 3.

The chain is built from TRBV24-1 and TRBJ2-1; D ambiguous. V lost 6 bases and J 5 bases, leaving 16 bases between the germline ends. CDR3 length: 15 amino acids. Germline values: CDR1 KGHDR, CDR2 SFDVKD. For the CDR3, the DNA is TGTGCCACCAGTTTTGCCCAAACTGGGAACAATGAGCAGTTCTTC. Protein: CATSFAQTGNNEQFF.

The chain is built from TRBV5-1 and TRBJ1-2; 7 bases are a match to TRBD1. CDR3 size: 16 residues. Germline CDR1 SGHRS, CDR2 YFSETQ. Trimming took 0 bases from V and 4 from J; bases not matched to a gene: 9. CDR3 DNA: TGCGCCAGCAGCTTGGGGACACAGGGGACTGGCTATGGCTACACCTTC. Encoded protein: CASSLGTQGTGYGYTF.

The table lists this clonotype with a few counts. The chain recombines TRBV10-3 with TRBJ2-2; TRBD2 agrees at 7 bases. After removal of 4 bases from V and 2 bases from J, the junction contained 7 bases not matched to a gene. Germline V gives CDR1 ENHRY, CDR2 SYGVKD. The CDR3 consists of 16 residues. The CDR3 loop reads CAISGWLAANTGELFF. The CDR3 nucleotides are TGTGCCATCAGTGGGTGGCTAGCGGCAAACACCGGGGAGCTGTTTTTT.

This clonotype was seen a handful of times. The chain couples TRBV7-2 to TRBJ2-1; perhaps TRBD2 as D (5 bases). The length of the CDR3 is 16 residues. CDR1 and CDR2 from the germline V gene are SGHTA and FQGNSA. V was shortened by 3 bases and J by 1 base, with 13 bases between the two germline ends. As DNA, the CDR3 is TGTGCCAGCAGCTTTAGAGGTGGCGGGTCCTACAATGAGCAGTTCTTC. As protein: CASSFRGGGSYNEQFF.

This clonotype showed up just a few times. This chain joins TRBV10-3 and TRBJ1-5; D is undetermined. This CDR3 spans 13 amino acids. V lost 2 bases and J 3 bases, leaving 5 bases between the germline ends. Germline V CDR1 and CDR2: ENHRY, SYGVKD. The CDR3 nucleotides read TGTGCCATCAGTGAGGGCACCAATCAGCCCCAGCATTTT. Its protein is CAISEGTNQPQHF.

In its sample, this clonotype was seen a few times. The J gene is TRBJ1-2, the V gene TRBV3-1; D might be TRBD1 (6 bases). This CDR3 spans 15 amino acids. Trimming cost V 3 bases and J 4 bases, with 15 bases left between them. CDR1 LGHDT and CDR2 YNNKEL come from the germline V gene (reference sequence). The CDR3 DNA reads as TGTGCCAGCAGCCAGTCGTGGGGGGGCGTCTATGGCTACACCTTC. Its translation is CASSQSWGGVYGYTF.

CDR3: CASSLKTPQEQYF. The DNA of the CDR3 is TGTGCCAGCAGTTTAAAGACCCCCCAAGAGCAGTACTTC. The chain carries TRBV28 and TRBJ2-7; no clear D gene. Germline V gene data show CDR1 as MDHEN and CDR2 as SYDVKM. The V end lost 2 bases, the J end lost 7 bases, and 12 bases lay between the germline ends. This CDR3 spans 13 amino acids.

This clonotype has more than one count but fewer than ten. The chain joins TRBV7-2 to TRBJ2-2; no firm D call. Germline V gene sequence: CDR1 SGHTA, CDR2 FQGNSA. This CDR3 has 14 amino acids. V dropped 2 bases and J dropped 3 bases, with 7 bases sitting between them. In DNA form, the CDR3 reads TGTGCCAGCAGCTTATTGGTAGACACCGGGGAGCTGTTTTTT. Translating gives CASSLLVDTGELFF.

This clonotype was counted only a few times. The chain uses TRBV30 and TRBJ2-1; D gene ambiguous. Trimming took off 1 base at V and 0 bases at J, with 13 bases between the two ends. CDR1 and CDR2 from the germline V gene are GTSNPN and SVGIG (reference sequence). The CDR3 sequence is 16 residues long. The CDR3 is CAWSGNQMSSYNEQFF. The CDR3 nucleotides are TGTGCCTGGAGTGGTAACCAGATGAGCTCCTACAATGAGCAGTTCTTC.

The rearrangement joins TRBV29-1 to TRBJ2-3, with D possibly being TRBD1 (6 bases). This CDR3 spans 12 amino acids. The germline V gene has CDR1 SQVTM and CDR2 ANQGSEA. V was pared by 6 bases and J by 5 bases, with 12 bases between. The CDR3 DNA reads TGCAGCGTCGTTACAGGGATAGATACGCAGTATTTT. This gives the protein CSVVTGIDTQYF.

The chain is built from TRBV7-9 and TRBJ2-3; D may be TRBD1 (6 bases). CDR1 is SEHNR, CDR2 FQNEAQ, per germline (reference sequence). Trimming shortened V by 1 base and J by 14 bases, and 19 bases separated the two germline ends. CDR3 size: 14 residues. CDR3 nucleotides: TGTGCCAGCAGCTTAGGAGCAGACAGGCCACTCCCGTATTTT. Residues: CASSLGADRPLPYF.

This clonotype was seen more than once but under ten times. The CDR3 DNA is TGTGCCATCAACCCGACAGGGTCCCTCACAGATACGCAGTATTTT. Residues: CAINPTGSLTDTQYF. The J gene is TRBJ2-3, the V gene TRBV10-3; 7 bases align to TRBD1. CDR3 size: 15 residues. The junction had 9 bases not matched to a gene; V was cut back by 7 bases and J by 2 bases. Germline assignment: CDR1 ENHRY and CDR2 SYGVKD.

The V and J genes are TRBV4-1 and TRBJ2-7; D not certain. CDR3 length equals 13 residues. Germline values: CDR1 MGHRA, CDR2 YSYEKL. The V end was cut by 4 bases, the J end by 3 bases, with 10 bases between. Written as DNA, the CDR3 is TGCGCCAGCAGCCGTAGCCCGGGCTACGAGCAGTACTTC. Translating gives CASSRSPGYEQYF.

The chain couples TRBV5-1 to TRBJ1-1, with D perhaps TRBD1 (5 bases). The V and J ends lost 2 bases and 9 bases respectively, with 14 bases between them. The germline V gene encodes CDR1 SGHRS and CDR2 YFSETQ. CDR3 size: 13 residues. CDR3 protein: CASSFKGREQAFF. CDR3 nucleotides: TGCGCCAGCAGCTTTAAGGGCAGGGAGCAAGCTTTCTTT.

This chain connects TRBV15 to TRBJ2-6; perhaps TRBD2 as D (5 bases). V was clipped by 0 bases and J by 2 bases, with 14 bases between them. The germline V gene encodes CDR1 LNHNV and CDR2 YYDKDF (reference sequence). There are 18 residues in the CDR3. DNA of the CDR3: TGTGCCACCAGCAGAGACAGCGGCTACGAGCCTGGGGCCAACGTCCTGACTTTC. The encoded protein is CATSRDSGYEPGANVLTF.